Listed here is a single T cell receptor (beta chain). The antigen is not known. The data stem from a study of blood T cells in healthy people across ages. Combining a sample-barcoded 5' primer with a J-beta primer mix, a second PCR ran for 7 to 11 cycles. TCRdb analysed the 5' RACE reads with MiXCR anew, one entry per CDR3 protein. Among about 1 million distinct CDR3 sequences listed, 45% were seen once. This CDR3 region has 16 residues. Germline V gene lookup returns CDR1 SGHTA and CDR2 FQGNSA. General study findings and limits: Donors of long life had a larger count of naive CD4+ cells and greater diversity than aged donors. Roughly linear age-related decline in beta diversity appeared, significant by age roughly 40.

This receptor was identified in a woman aged 60-75 years in good health. This chain uses TRBV7-2 with TRBJ2-4; 8 bases line up with TRBD1. The J call is uncertain, as TRBJ2-7 better fits the DNA end. Sequencing was done on a sample of blood. Here the CDR3 reads CASSLARWQGAGEQYF. For the CDR3, the DNA is TGTGCCAGCAGCTTAGCGCGGTGGCAGGGGGCAGGCGAGCAGTACTTC.